This entry lists 29 T cell receptor beta chains sequenced from one sample in a study of blood T cell repertoires in COVID-19. Method: immunoSEQ multiplex PCR; TCRdb's copy keeps in-frame clones and lacks some. This table has around 200,000 clones, 90% appearing once. The specimen was PBMCs or T cells enriched from blood (not recorded which). These receptor sequences come from a young man who had recovered from COVID-19.

The chain employs TRBV20-1 and TRBJ1-4, with 7 bases aligning to TRBD1. CDR3 length: 11 amino acids. Germline CDR1 DFQATT, CDR2 SNEGSKA (reference sequence). Trimming at V came to 4 bases and at J to 7 bases, leaving 0 bases not matched to a gene. In DNA, the CDR3 is TGCAGTGCTAACAGGGGTGAAAAACTGTTTTTT. It translates to CSANRGEKLFF.

This clone is a singleton in its sample. V and J are TRBV27 and TRBJ1-3; 7 bases are shared with TRBD1. CDR1 is MNHEY, CDR2 SMNVEV, per germline (reference sequence). V trimming: 6 bases; J trimming: 1 base; junction bases outside the gene matches: 6. The CDR3 runs to 15 residues. The CDR3 DNA reads as TGTGCCAGCAGCCTCGGACAGGCTTCTGGAAACACCATATATTTT. Translated: CASSLGQASGNTIYF.

The V call is TRBV18, the J call TRBJ2-5, with 10 bases identical to TRBD1. The CDR3 runs to 16 residues. Germline-derived CDR1 and CDR2 are KGHSH and LQKENI. V shed 3 bases, J shed 3 bases, and the junction held 7 bases outside the gene matches. CDR3 DNA: TGTGCCAGCTCACCCCAAAAGACAGGGGGCGAAGAGACCCAGTACTTC. Its protein is CASSPQKTGGEETQYF. Filled out from reference TRBV18 and TRBJ2-5, the complete variable domain reads NAGVMQNPRHLVRRRGQEARLRCSPMKGHSHVYWYRQLPEEGLKFMVYLQKENIIDESGMPKERFSAEFPKEGPSILRIQQVVRGDSAAYFCASSPQKTGGEETQYFGPGTRLLVL.

As regards this clone: Within the sample, other DNA sequences also encode this same CDR3. CDR3: CASSLTLSGGTEAFF. The CDR3, as DNA: TGTGCCAGCAGCTTAACCCTTTCCGGCGGCACTGAAGCTTTCTTT. J is TRBJ1-1 and V is TRBV7-2, with D unresolved. The CDR3 is made up of 15 amino acids. V was trimmed by 2 bases and J by 4 bases, leaving 14 bases between them. Germline CDR1 SGHTA, CDR2 FQGNSA.

The chain is built from TRBV20-1 and TRBJ2-7; maybe TRBD1 (5 bases). Germline CDR1 and CDR2: DFQATT and SNEGSKA (reference sequence). CDR3 length: 11 residues. CDR3 bases: TGCACCATTAACCCAGGGAACGAGCAGTACTTC. Encoded protein: CTINPGNEQYF.

The chain is built from TRBV5-4 and TRBJ1-4; 8 bases are shared with TRBD1. Per germline, CDR1 SGHNT and CDR2 YYREEE (reference sequence). CDR3 length: 13 amino acids. Trimming removed 4 bases from V and 12 bases from J; junction bases left unmatched: 8. The CDR3: CASSADRVGELFF. CDR3 coding DNA: TGTGCCAGCAGCGCGGACAGGGTTGGGGAACTGTTTTTT.

This clone was recorded only once. The chain is built from TRBV21-1 and TRBJ2-1; the DNA was not used to check the table's D call, TRBD2. TRBV21-1 counts as a pseudogene. The CDR3 has 18 amino acids. The CDR3 bases are TGTGCCAGCAGCAAAGCGACGGGACTAGCGGCGACCTACAATGAGCAGTTCTTC. Amino acid sequence: CASSKATGLAATYNEQFF.

The chain uses TRBV6-1 and TRBJ2-7; 8 bases agree with TRBD1. The CDR3 is 15 residues long. The junction had 7 bases not matched to a gene; V was cut back by 2 bases and J by 4 bases. The germline V gene encodes CDR1 MNHNS and CDR2 SASEGT. CDR3 loop: CASSEFPDREYEQYF. The CDR3 DNA reads as TGTGCCAGCAGTGAATTCCCGGACAGGGAGTACGAGCAGTACTTC.

This clone was seen only a few times. For the CDR3, the DNA is TGCGCCAGCAGCTCTCAACCCGGGCAGGGGGTCGGCTACACCTTC. The encoded protein is CASSSQPGQGVGYTF. The chain links TRBV5-1 to TRBJ1-2; the match to TRBD1 covers 7 bases. CDR3 length: 15 residues. With 3 bases clipped from V and 8 bases from J, the junction kept 13 bases outside the gene matches. Germline CDR1 is SGHRS and CDR2 is YFSETQ.

This clone occurred once. The chain employs TRBV24-1 and TRBJ1-1; a possible D gene is TRBD1 (6 bases). CDR3 size: 13 residues. The V end was cut by 7 bases, the J end by 0 bases, with 8 bases between. CDR1 and CDR2 (germline): KGHDR, SFDVKD. The CDR3 coding sequence is TGTGCCACCAGAGGACAGTTGAACACTGAAGCTTTCTTT. It yields the protein CATRGQLNTEAFF.

The V call is TRBV5-4, the J call TRBJ2-1; D perhaps matches TRBD2 (6 bases). CDR3 length: 16 residues. Germline V CDR1 and CDR2: SGHNT, YYREEE (reference sequence). The ends were cut back, 4 bases at V and 6 bases at J, with 20 bases in the middle. The CDR3 region has the DNA TGTGCCAGCAGCCCGGGCAGTCGGGAGAAGCGCAATGAGCAGTTCTTC. It specifies CASSPGSREKRNEQFF. The variable domain in full, completed from reference TRBV5-4 and TRBJ2-1, reads ETGVTQSPTHLIKTRGQQVTLRCSSQSGHNTVSWYQQALGQGPQFIFQYYREEENGRGNFPPRFSGLQFPNYSSELNVNALELDDSALYLCASSPGSREKRNEQFFGPGTRLTVL.

The chain is built from TRBV4-3 and TRBJ2-7, with TRBD1 identical over 7 bases. J lost 0 bases, V lost 0 bases, and 5 bases had no gene match. The CDR3 is 16 amino acids. Germline V gene data show CDR1 as LGHNA and CDR2 as YSLEER. CDR3 DNA sequence: TGCGCCAGCAGCCAAGATTGGGGACAGTCCTCCTACGAGCAGTACTTC. Protein product: CASSQDWGQSSYEQYF.

The V and J genes are TRBV6-1 and TRBJ1-4; 12 bases agree with TRBD1. Germline V CDR1 and CDR2: MNHNS, SASEGT. The J segment lost 2 bases and the V segment lost 4 bases, leaving 2 bases of the junction unmatched. CDR3 length equals 16 residues. In DNA, the CDR3 is TGTGCCAGCAGTGCCGGGACAGGGGGCACTAATGAAAAACTGTTTTTT. Amino acid sequence: CASSAGTGGTNEKLFF.

V usage is TRBV11-2 and J usage is TRBJ1-2, with 11 bases matching TRBD1. There are 16 residues in the CDR3. Trimming at V came to 1 base and at J to 1 base, leaving 2 bases not matched to a gene. The germline V gene has CDR1 SGHAT and CDR2 FQNNGV. This chain's CDR3 is CASSLVGTGGNYGYTF. CDR3 DNA sequence: TGTGCCAGCAGCTTAGTAGGGACAGGGGGTAACTATGGCTACACCTTC.

The gene calls are TRBV11-3 and TRBJ2-1; D may be TRBD2 (5 bases). Germline CDR1 and CDR2: SGHNT and YENEEA. The CDR3 has 14 amino acids. Trimming left V 5 bases short and J 4 bases short, with 12 bases between. CDR3 in amino acids: CASSAGDIYNEQFF. The CDR3 region has the DNA TGTGCCAGCAGCGCCGGGGATATTTACAATGAGCAGTTCTTC.

This clone turned up a few times. This chain links TRBV15 with TRBJ2-3, with TRBD1 identical over 11 bases. Germline V gives CDR1 LNHNV, CDR2 YYDKDF (reference sequence). The CDR3 covers 18 residues. J lost 3 bases, V lost 3 bases, and 11 bases had no gene match. Here the CDR3 DNA reads TGTGCCACCAGCAGGAACCGGGACAGGGGGGGAATAACAGATACGCAGTATTTT. Protein: CATSRNRDRGGITDTQYF. Full variable domain (outside the CDR3, taken from reference TRBV15 and TRBJ2-3): DAMVIQNPRYQVTQFGKPVTLSCSQTLNHNVMYWYQQKSSQAPKLLFHYYDKDFNNEADTPDNFQSRRPNTSFCFLDIRSPGLGDTAMYLCATSRNRDRGGITDTQYFGPGTRLTVL.

J is TRBJ2-3 and V is TRBV13; no firm D call. The ends were cut back, 1 base at V and 6 bases at J, with 5 bases in the middle. Germline CDR1 and CDR2: PRHDT and FYEKMQ (reference sequence). The CDR3 is 12 amino acids. CDR3 sequence reads: CASSLAGDTQYF. The CDR3 bases are TGTGCCAGCAGCTTAGCCGGGGATACGCAGTATTTT.

The chain is built from TRBV18 and TRBJ2-7, with 7 bases that match TRBD2. The ends lost 6 bases at V and 2 bases at J; junction bases unmatched: 7. Germline CDR1 and CDR2: KGHSH and LQKENI. This CDR3 is 14 amino acids long. The CDR3 coding sequence is TGTGCCAGCTCTCCATCTAGCGGCACCTACGAGCAGTACTTC. Its protein is CASSPSSGTYEQYF.

The chain carries TRBV4-2 and TRBJ2-3, with a weak D call TRBD2 (7 bases). The CDR3 loop spans 16 amino acids. Germline assignment: CDR1 LGHNA and CDR2 YNFKEQ. Between the trimmed V and J ends, which lost 1 base and 4 bases, there was a span of 15 bases. The CDR3 reads CASSQVTSRGADTQYF. As DNA, the CDR3 is TGTGCCAGCAGCCAAGTGACTAGCAGGGGCGCAGATACGCAGTATTTT.

V and J are TRBV18 and TRBJ1-2; D perhaps matches TRBD1 (6 bases). This CDR3 spans 17 amino acids. The germline V and J ends were trimmed by 2 bases and 6 bases, with 22 bases remaining between them. The V gene's germline CDR1 is KGHSH and CDR2 LQKENI. CDR3 in amino acids: CASSPKDSDAVVDGYTF. The CDR3 DNA reads TGTGCCAGCTCACCAAAGGACAGCGATGCGGTAGTAGATGGCTACACCTTC.

This clone showed up just a few times. The chain carries TRBV14 and TRBJ1-1; D is perhaps TRBD1 (5 bases). There are 15 residues in the CDR3. Trimming shortened V by 1 base and J by 4 bases, and 13 bases separated the two germline ends. Germline CDR1 SGHDN, CDR2 FVKESK. CDR3 protein: CASSQGLGGTTEAFF. As DNA, the CDR3 is TGTGCCAGCAGCCAAGGGTTGGGGGGGACCACTGAAGCTTTCTTT.

The rearrangement joins TRBV3-1 (or the pseudogene TRBV3-2) to TRBJ1-6; D call uncertain. This CDR3 comprises 14 residues. Trimming stripped 2 bases from V and 6 bases from J, with 8 bases between. CDR1 is LGHDT, CDR2 YNNKEL, per germline (reference sequence). The CDR3 DNA reads TGTGCCAGCAGCCAATGGGAGAGTAATTCACCCCTCCACTTT. It encodes CASSQWESNSPLHF.

V gene TRBV11-3 combines with J gene TRBJ1-5, with 10 bases aligning to TRBD1. Losses at the gene ends were 9 bases for V and 5 bases for J; bases not matched to a gene: 13. This CDR3 region has 16 residues. Germline CDR1 and CDR2: SGHNT and YENEEA. The CDR3 loop is CASQEGGTGVYQPQHF. The CDR3 DNA is TGTGCCAGTCAAGAGGGGGGGACAGGGGTTTATCAGCCCCAGCATTTT.

The CDR3 protein is CASSFIATNEKLFF. In nucleotides, the CDR3 is TGTGCCAGCAGCTTTATAGCAACTAATGAAAAACTGTTTTTT. The J gene is TRBJ1-4, the V gene TRBV5-6; D unclear. This CDR3 has 14 amino acids. The ends were cut back, 2 bases at V and 0 bases at J, with 5 bases in the middle. Germline lookup yields CDR1 SGHDT and CDR2 YYEEEE.

The V and J genes are TRBV4-3 and TRBJ2-5, with 12 bases fitting TRBD2. CDR3 length: 14 amino acids. The J segment lost 9 bases and the V segment lost 0 bases, leaving 2 bases of the junction unmatched. Germline V gives CDR1 LGHNA, CDR2 YSLEER. CDR3 loop: CASSQDRTSGAQYF. The DNA for the CDR3 is TGCGCCAGCAGCCAAGATAGGACTAGCGGGGCCCAGTACTTC.

The rearrangement uses TRBV12-3 or TRBV12-4 and TRBJ2-1, with D maybe TRBD1 (6 bases). V was pared by 8 bases and J by 4 bases, with 12 bases between. This CDR3 contains 13 residues. The CDR3: CASARGNYNEQFF. The CDR3, as DNA: TGTGCCAGCGCCAGGGGCAATTACAATGAGCAGTTCTTC.

This clone was seen only once. In nucleotides, the CDR3 is TGTGCCAGCAGCCCGAGAGGTCCAGGGTGGGGGAACACTGAAGCTTTCTTT. Translation gives CASSPRGPGWGNTEAFF. The chain links TRBV7-2 to TRBJ1-1, with D possibly TRBD1 on 5 matching bases. Trimming pared 5 bases from V and 1 base from J, leaving 20 bases between. The germline gives CDR1 SGHTA, CDR2 FQGNSA. The CDR3 totals 17 residues.

This clone was observed a single time. The CDR3 DNA is TGTGCCAGCAGTTTACGGCCAGACGCTCGGGACACTGAAGCTTTCTTT. This encodes CASSLRPDARDTEAFF. This chain links TRBV27 with TRBJ1-1; D not certain. Germline V gene lookup returns CDR1 MNHEY and CDR2 SMNVEV (reference sequence). V lost 2 bases and J lost 3, with 16 bases in between. CDR3 length: 16 amino acids.

The CDR3 region has the DNA TGTGCCACCAGGACAGCCAATCAGCCCCAGCATTTT. Protein sequence: CATRTANQPQHF. The chain recombines TRBV5-8 with TRBJ1-5; D possibly corresponds to TRBD1 (6 bases). Trimming left V 9 bases short and J 3 bases short, with 10 bases between. The CDR3 runs to 12 residues. CDR1 SGHTS and CDR2 YDEGEE come from the germline V gene.